This is a list of T cell receptor beta chains from one sample in a study of blood T cell repertoires in COVID-19. Some clones are missing from TCRdb's copy, which holds only in-frame ones; the method was immunoSEQ multiplex PCR. The table has approximately 330,000 clones, approximately 90% seen once; the top ten hold more than 7.5%. Source material: peripheral blood. These receptors were taken from a man between 25 and 39 years old with COVID-19, enrolled during active disease. Each CDR3 is given with its conserved first and last residue.

V gene	CDR3 protein
TRBV28	CASSLFVQPQHF
TRBV18	CASSPPILNNEQFF
TRBV10-3	CATLGDRNTEAFF
TRBV3-1/TRBV3-2	CASGSGLAYYEQYF
TRBV7-6	CASSSPGRGQNIQYF
TRBV6-6	CASSTPPGNGNTIYF
TRBV12-3/TRBV12-4	CASRRDTYNEQFF
TRBV3-1/TRBV3-2	CASSYRTGGLNQPQHF
TRBV20-1	CSASGREGEIPTDTQYF
TRBV28	CASSPRTGSETQYF
TRBV7-9	CASSSASWRDTQYF
TRBV5-1	CASSLLGASTDTQYF
TRBV6-2/TRBV6-3	CASSRRFGEGSTEAFF
TRBV7-2	CASSLGGPNEKLFF
TRBV3-1/TRBV3-2	CASSPRAGTGLAKNIQYF
TRBV4-3	CASSHAGTGEYEQYF
TRBV24-1	CATSDRTGDEQYF
TRBV28	CASSLTRAQHF
TRBV4-3	CASSQVLGETQYF
TRBV19	CASSIRDSLTDTQYF
TRBV4-2	CASSQGLTSGNTRGTQYF
TRBV4-3	CASSHYSGTDYGYTF
TRBV3-1/TRBV3-2	CASSLGQFEAFF
TRBV11-2	CASSLEGGAEAFF
TRBV28	CASSLLPGQGPLAKNIQYF
TRBV7-9	CASSSPRGGEWDNEQFF
TRBV7-2	CASSLVQQSGEQFF
TRBV27	CASWDRVYEQYF
TRBV29-1	CSVERGGGYGYTF
TRBV7-8	CASSWRQAEEKLFF
TRBV6-2/TRBV6-3	CASSPRLAGEQYF
TRBV24-1	CATSDFWGAEQFF
TRBV27	CASQAGTSDYEQYF
TRBV3-1/TRBV3-2	CASRLQGWGDTQYF
TRBV29-1	CSVADSMGQETQYF
TRBV28	CASSSRYFSTYEQYF
TRBV14	CASSQDNAGYRDYNSPLHF
TRBV6-6	CASSYRDIHYGYTF
TRBV7-9	CASSRPTRGRVETQYF
TRBV15	CATSRDVSNYGYTF
TRBV19	CASSPQSGPQHF
TRBV19	CASSMNLASVHEQYF
TRBV11-3	CASSLAGGSDTQYF
TRBV28	CASKGGVVKEKLFF
TRBV30	CAWTNDRGYGYTF
TRBV20-1	CSASSGTGTYEQYF
TRBV6-1	CASSEEHRGYETQYF
TRBV27	CASSRDWKSTDTQYF
TRBV5-6	CASSLSGARSYGYTF
TRBV24-1	CATDRGGIHEQYF
TRBV18	CASSPPLSKRGGLGSGNTIYF